Below, one T cell receptor (beta chain) is given with its context. This sample was included in a study of T cells in Graves' hyperthyroidism and ophthalmopathy. The V end was cut by 6 bases, the J end by 4 bases, with 18 bases between. The CDR3 consists of 15 residues. Germline V CDR1 and CDR2: SGHAT, FQNNGV. What was amplified from RNA transcripts were TCR beta CDR3 regions. A set of HTBI primers served as the primers for a first-round RT-PCR of the TCR CDR3. TCRdb ran MiXCR on the multiplex PCR reads and lists one entry per CDR3 protein. The repertoire has about 500,000 distinct CDR3 sequences, around an eighth of them found once; the top ten carry under 20%. Researchers barred patients who had uncontrolled infection, other autoimmune disease, pregnancy or lactation.

The chain links TRBV11-2 to TRBJ1-2; D gene ambiguous. The receptor comes from a woman aged 18-30 years with Graves' hyperthyroidism. Input material: blood. In nucleotides, the CDR3 is TGTGCCAGCAGTTTTCTATCCAACGCGCCCTATGGCTACACCTTC. Translating it yields CASSFLSNAPYGYTF.